This T cell receptor (beta chain) was captured in a study of regulatory and conventional T cells in RAG deficiency. Study results and limitations: Omenn patients showed >75% Treg-Tconv overlap and shorter CDR3 lengths.

Points on this clone: The antigen remains unidentified.

TCRdb's copy holds only in-frame clones and misses some; the assay was immunoSEQ multiplex PCR. The table records roughly 45,000 clones, 75% to 90% of them present only once. The sorted conventional CD4+ T cells were CD25-low and CD127-high, with genomic DNA sequenced. This sample was also put to use in a study of regulatory T cells. This second report adds: Primers: 52 TRBV forward and 13 TRBJ reverse.

Sequencing used CD4+ effector T cells sorted from blood. This TCR was recovered from a human donor in good health.

CDR3 in DNA: TGTGCCAGCAGTTTACAGGGGGCGAACTATGGCTACACCTTC. It encodes CASSLQGANYGYTF. The chain links TRBV28 to TRBJ1-2; TRBD1 matches at 8 bases. The CDR3 covers 14 residues. V dropped 2 bases and J dropped 2; count of bases not matched to a gene: 1. The germline CDR1 and CDR2 sequences are MDHEN and SYDVKM.